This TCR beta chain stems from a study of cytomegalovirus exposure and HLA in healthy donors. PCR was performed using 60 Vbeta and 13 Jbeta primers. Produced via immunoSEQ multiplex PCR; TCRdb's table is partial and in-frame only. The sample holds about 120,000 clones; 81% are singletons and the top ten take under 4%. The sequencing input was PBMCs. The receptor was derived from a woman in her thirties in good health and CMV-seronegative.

The CDR3 DNA sequence: TGTGCCAGCAGTAGGACAGGGTATGGCTACACCTTC. Its protein is CASSRTGYGYTF. The chain uses TRBV27 and TRBJ1-2; 8 bases map to TRBD1. This CDR3 comprises 12 residues. Germline CDR1 MNHEY, CDR2 SMNVEV (reference sequence). The trim removed 5 bases at V and 5 bases at J, leaving 1 base unmatched.